This T cell receptor (beta chain) emerged from a study of T cells after posttransplantation cyclophosphamide. CDR3 length: 15 amino acids. Trimming shortened V by 1 base and J by 2 bases, and 13 bases separated the two germline ends. CDR1 is SGHTS and CDR2 is YDEGEE in the germline V gene. Sequenced by immunoSEQ multiplex PCR; TCRdb stores in-frame clones only, minus some. In the table there are some 53,000 clones, 86% of which are singletons. The rearrangement joins TRBV5-8 to TRBJ2-7; weak D call: TRBD2 (5 bases). The sequence was obtained from a man in his thirties or forties with a blood cancer, CMV-positive, and with a related stem cell donor. Sequencing input: PBMCs. This CDR3 reads CASSLSQGLTYEQYF. The CDR3 DNA sequence: TGTGCCAGCAGCTTGTCTCAAGGACTTACCTACGAGCAGTACTTC.